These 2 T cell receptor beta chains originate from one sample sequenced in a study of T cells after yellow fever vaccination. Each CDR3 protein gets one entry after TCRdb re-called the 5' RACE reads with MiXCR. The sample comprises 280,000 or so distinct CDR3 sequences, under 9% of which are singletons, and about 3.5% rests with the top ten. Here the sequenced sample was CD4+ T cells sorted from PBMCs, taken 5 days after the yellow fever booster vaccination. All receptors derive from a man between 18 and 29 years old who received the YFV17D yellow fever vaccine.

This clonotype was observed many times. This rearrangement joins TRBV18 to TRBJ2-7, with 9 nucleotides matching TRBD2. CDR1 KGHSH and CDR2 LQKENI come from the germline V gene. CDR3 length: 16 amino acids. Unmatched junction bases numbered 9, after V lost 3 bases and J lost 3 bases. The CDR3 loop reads CASSPPGSGGHYEQYF. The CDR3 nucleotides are TGTGCCAGCTCACCGCCCGGTAGCGGGGGACACTACGAGCAGTACTTC.

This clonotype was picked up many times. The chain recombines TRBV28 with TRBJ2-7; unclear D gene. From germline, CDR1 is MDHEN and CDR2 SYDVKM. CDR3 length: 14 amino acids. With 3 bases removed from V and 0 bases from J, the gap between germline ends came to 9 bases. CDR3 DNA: TGTGCCAGCAGTTTTGGTCAGAGCTCCTACGAGCAGTACGTC. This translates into CASSFGQSSYEQYV.